Presented here are 21 T cell receptor beta chains from one specimen sequenced in a study of read filtering for tumor transcriptome and immune sequencing. Molecular barcoded adaptors covering alpha/delta and beta/gamma chains were used on approximately 400 ng RNA. TCRdb processed the reads anew with MiXCR; each CDR3 protein has one entry. The sample includes roughly 61,000 distinct CDR3 sequences, around an eighth of them seen just once. Sequencing was performed on a population of CD138-negative cells sorted from bone marrow. These receptors were obtained from a donor at least 40 years old with multiple myeloma.

This clonotype was picked up many times. The rearrangement joins TRBV6-2 or TRBV6-3 to TRBJ2-2; 13 positions match TRBD2. CDR3 size: 17 residues. The J segment lost 4 bases and the V segment lost 2 bases, leaving 4 bases of the junction unmatched. Per germline, CDR1 MNHEY and CDR2 SVGEGT. The chain's CDR3 is CASSYVGTSGATGELFF. CDR3 bases: TGTGCCAGCAGTTACGTGGGGACTAGCGGGGCCACCGGGGAGCTGTTTTTT.

Many counts were recorded for this clonotype. The chain recombines TRBV15 with TRBJ2-1; no clear D gene. Germline values: CDR1 LNHNV, CDR2 YYDKDF (reference sequence). The CDR3 covers 15 residues. With 0 bases removed from V and 0 bases from J, the gap between germline ends came to 6 bases. The CDR3 coding sequence is TGTGCCACCAGCAGAGATGTAGGCTCCTACAATGAGCAGTTCTTC. Protein: CATSRDVGSYNEQFF. Together with reference TRBV15 and TRBJ2-1, the CDR3 gives the full variable domain: DAMVIQNPRYQVTQFGKPVTLSCSQTLNHNVMYWYQQKSSQAPKLLFHYYDKDFNNEADTPDNFQSRRPNTSFCFLDIRSPGLGDTAMYLCATSRDVGSYNEQFFGPGTRLTVL.

This clonotype appeared many times. This chain connects TRBV20-1 to TRBJ2-7; the match to TRBD2 covers 10 bases. The germline V gene encodes CDR1 DFQATT and CDR2 SNEGSKA (reference sequence). With V trimmed by 1 base and J by 3 bases, 9 bases remained unmatched. The CDR3 sequence is 16 residues long. CDR3 residues: CSARGVAGGRLYEQYF. The CDR3, as DNA: TGCAGTGCTAGAGGAGTAGCGGGGGGACGCCTCTACGAGCAGTACTTC.

This clonotype was seen repeatedly, ten times or more. The chain has TRBV3-1 and TRBJ1-5, with D perhaps TRBD1 (6 bases). With 4 bases removed from V and 5 bases from J, the gap between germline ends came to 15 bases. Per germline, CDR1 LGHDT and CDR2 YNNKEL (reference sequence). The CDR3 runs 15 residues. Written as DNA, the CDR3 is TGTGCCAGCAGCCCTAGGCCAGGGGCCTATCAGCCCCAGCATTTT. Its protein product is CASSPRPGAYQPQHF.

Only a few counts were recorded for this clonotype. This may be a read error: a much more frequent sequence differs by one nucleotide. The rearrangement joins TRBV6-5 to TRBJ1-1; weak D call: TRBD1 (5 bases). Per the germline V gene, CDR1 is MNHEY and CDR2 is SVGAGI. The CDR3 sequence is 14 residues long. CDR3: CASSTKLGQSKALF. The CDR3 bases are TGTGCCAGCAGTACAAAGCTCGGACAATCGAAAGCTCTCTTT.

Notes on this clonotype: A much larger clonotype is one base distant, so this may be a read error. This rearrangement joins TRBV20-1 to TRBJ1-1; 10 nucleotides match TRBD1. CDR1 DFQATT and CDR2 SNEGSKA come from the germline V gene (reference sequence). This CDR3 has 12 amino acids. The CDR3 coding sequence is TGCAGTGCCGGGACAGGGGACACTGGAGCTTTCTTT. This sequence encodes CSAGTGDTGAFF.

There are many counts of this clonotype. V usage is TRBV5-1 and J usage is TRBJ2-5; 10 nucleotides match TRBD2. Germline trimming cut 3 bases from V and 1 base from J; bases unmatched to any gene: 3. Germline lookup yields CDR1 SGHRS and CDR2 YFSETQ. The CDR3 contains 15 residues. The CDR3 region is CASSSLAGAQETQYF. As DNA, the CDR3 is TGCGCCAGCAGCTCTCTAGCGGGAGCCCAAGAGACCCAGTACTTC.

This clonotype came up many times. The chain joins TRBV5-1 to TRBJ1-4, with D uncertain. The CDR3 runs to 14 residues. The germline V gene encodes CDR1 SGHRS and CDR2 YFSETQ. The ends were cut back, 4 bases at V and 0 bases at J, with 7 bases in the middle. The CDR3 coding sequence is TGCGCCAGCAGCAGAGATTCAACTAATGAAAAACTGTTTTTT. This gives the protein CASSRDSTNEKLFF. Full variable domain (remainder filled in from reference TRBV5-1 and TRBJ1-4): KAGVTQTPRYLIKTRGQQVTLSCSPISGHRSVSWYQQTPGQGLQFLFEYFSETQRNKGNFPGRFSGRQFSNSRSEMNVSTLELGDSALYLCASSRDSTNEKLFFGSGTQLSVL.

This clonotype was seen repeatedly, ten times or more. This chain joins TRBV7-2 and TRBJ1-1, with a tentative D call TRBD1 (6 bases). Between the trimmed V and J ends, which lost 2 bases and 0 bases, there was a span of 13 bases. The CDR3 spans 16 residues. Germline CDR1 SGHTA, CDR2 FQGNSA. The CDR3 DNA reads TGTGCCAGCAGCTTACGGGGGCGAGGGTTGAACACTGAAGCTTTCTTT. Protein: CASSLRGRGLNTEAFF.

Many counts were recorded for this clonotype. The chain is built from TRBV3-1 and TRBJ1-2; the match to TRBD1 covers 9 bases. Germline loops: CDR1 LGHDT, CDR2 YNNKEL (reference sequence). The CDR3 totals 17 residues. V was clipped by 0 bases and J by 4 bases; unmatched bases: 9. For the CDR3, the DNA is TGTGCCAGCAGCCAAGACGGACCGACAGGGGGGATCTATGGCTACACCTTC. Translating gives CASSQDGPTGGIYGYTF.

At least ten counts were recorded for this clonotype. This sequence joins TRBV29-1 and TRBJ2-4, with 8 bases lining up with TRBD1. Germline CDR1 SQVTM, CDR2 ANQGSEA. Trimming cost V 1 base and J 6 bases; bases outside gene matches: 2. The CDR3 is 13 amino acids. DNA of the CDR3: TGCAGCGTTGAAGCCGGGACAGGAAACATTCAGTACTTC. As protein: CSVEAGTGNIQYF.

In this sample, this clonotype turned up once. A much bigger clone sits one base away, suggesting this may be a read error. This chain uses TRBV20-1 with TRBJ2-5, with 9 bases aligning to TRBD1. The V gene's germline CDR1 is DFQATT and CDR2 SNEGSKA (reference sequence). This CDR3 comprises 15 residues. The DNA of the CDR3 is TGCAGTGCTAGGGCGACAGGGGGGGCCCAAGGGACCCAGTACTTC. Amino acids: CSARATGGAQGTQYF.

This clonotype was seen repeatedly, ten times or more. V gene TRBV6-1 combines with J gene TRBJ2-3; D possibly corresponds to TRBD1 (6 bases). There are 15 residues in the CDR3. In germline, CDR1 is MNHNS, CDR2 SASEGT. The V end lost 5 bases, the J end lost 4 bases, and 16 bases lay between the germline ends. CDR3 bases: TGTGCCAGCAGTCAGGGGATACTGAGAGCAGATACGCAGTATTTT. Translating it yields CASSQGILRADTQYF.

This clonotype was counted many times. This chain links TRBV2 with TRBJ2-7; TRBD2 aligns across 9 bases. Per the germline V gene, CDR1 is SNHLY and CDR2 is FYNNEI. The V and J ends lost 5 bases and 2 bases, in that order; junction bases with no gene match: 7. This CDR3 region has 15 residues. CDR3 nucleotide sequence: TGTGCCAGCAGTAGGGGACTAGCATTAACCTACGAGCAGTACTTC. This gives the protein CASSRGLALTYEQYF.

This clonotype was seen repeatedly, ten times or more. The CDR3 loop reads CASSNGDRGNEQFF. CDR3 nucleotides: TGTGCCAGCAGTAATGGGGACAGGGGCAATGAGCAGTTCTTC. The chain couples TRBV6-1 to TRBJ2-1; TRBD1 matches at 10 bases. V lost 5 bases, J lost 6 bases, and 4 bases stayed unmatched. Germline CDR1 and CDR2: MNHNS and SASEGT. CDR3 size: 14 residues.

This clonotype was seen many times. This chain links TRBV7-9 with TRBJ1-5; D not resolved. The germline V and J ends were trimmed by 6 bases and 0 bases, with 15 bases remaining between them. Germline V gene sequence: CDR1 SEHNR, CDR2 FQNEAQ (reference sequence). The CDR3 consists of 16 residues. The CDR3 is CASSLGNGYSNQPQHF. The CDR3 DNA sequence: TGTGCCAGCAGTCTAGGAAATGGGTATAGCAATCAGCCCCAGCATTTT.

This clonotype was recorded many times. One end of the junction fails to match germline, which may point to a read error. The rearrangement links TRBV19 to TRBJ2-3, with TRBD2 as a possible D gene (5 bases). The CDR3 length is 15 residues. Per germline, CDR1 LNHDA and CDR2 SQIVND (reference sequence). CDR3 in DNA: TGTGCTAGTAGTATGAGGGCAGTCTCCACAGATACGCAGTATTTT. Its translation is CASSMRAVSTDTQYF.

In this sample, this clonotype turned up a few times. The chain carries TRBV3-1 and TRBJ1-1; no firm D call. Per the germline V gene, CDR1 is LGHDT and CDR2 is YNNKEL (reference sequence). The germline V and J ends were trimmed by 8 bases and 4 bases, with 8 bases remaining between them. This CDR3 is 11 amino acids long. The DNA for the CDR3 is TGTGCCAGCGGGGATACCACTGAAGCTTTCTTT. This codes for CASGDTTEAFF.

With respect to this clonotype: This likely traces to a read error, being one base from a far larger clone. The conserved phenylalanine or tryptophan normally closing the CDR3 is absent here, so this likely arose from a read error. This rearrangement joins TRBV6-5 to TRBJ2-1; D uncertain. The ends were cut back, 0 bases at V and 0 bases at J, with 6 bases in the middle. The CDR3 totals 15 residues. Per the germline V gene, CDR1 is MNHEY and CDR2 is SVGAGI. CDR3 in amino acids: CASSYSSGSYNEQFL. CDR3 DNA sequence: TGTGCCAGCAGTTACTCAAGTGGCTCCTACAATGAGCAGTTCCTC.

Worth noting for this clonotype: It may be a read error: a sequence one base away is much more abundant. This chain uses TRBV5-1 with TRBJ2-6, with 7 bases matching TRBD1. CDR3 length: 15 amino acids. CDR1 is SGHRS, CDR2 YFSETQ, per germline. The CDR3 DNA is TGCGCCAGCAGCTTGGAGGGGGCTGGGGCCAACGTCCTGATTTTC. The encoded protein is CASSLEGAGANVLIF.

As regards this clonotype: A clone one base away is much larger, so this may be a read error. The V gene is TRBV25-1, the J gene TRBJ1-5; no definite D call. The CDR3 length is 12 residues. The germline CDR1 and CDR2 sequences are MGHDK and SYGVNS. CDR3 sequence reads: CAGSVNNQPQHF. CDR3 bases: TGTGCCGGCAGTGTGAACAATCAGCCCCAGCATTTT.